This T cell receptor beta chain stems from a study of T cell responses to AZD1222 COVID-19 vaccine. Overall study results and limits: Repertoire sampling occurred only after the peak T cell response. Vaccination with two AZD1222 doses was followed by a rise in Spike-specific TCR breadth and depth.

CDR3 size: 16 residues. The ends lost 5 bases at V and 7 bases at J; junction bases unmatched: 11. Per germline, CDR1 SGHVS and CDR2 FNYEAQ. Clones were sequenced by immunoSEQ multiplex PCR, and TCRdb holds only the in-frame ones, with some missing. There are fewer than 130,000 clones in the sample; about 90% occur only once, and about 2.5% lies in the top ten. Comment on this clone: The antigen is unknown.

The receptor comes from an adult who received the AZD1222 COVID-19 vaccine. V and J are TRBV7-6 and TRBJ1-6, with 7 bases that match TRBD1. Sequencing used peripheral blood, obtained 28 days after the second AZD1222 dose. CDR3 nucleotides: TGTGCCAGCAGCATATCTACCCGGGACAGAAATTCACCCCTCCACTTT. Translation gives CASSISTRDRNSPLHF. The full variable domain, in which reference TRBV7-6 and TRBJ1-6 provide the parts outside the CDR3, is GAGVSQSPRYKVTKRGQDVALRCDPISGHVSLYWYRQALGQGPEFLTYFNYEAQQDKSGLPNDRFSAERPEGSISTLTIQRTEQRDSAMYRCASSISTRDRNSPLHFGNGTRLTVT.